These 10 T cell receptor beta chains share one sample of origin, sequenced in a study of blood T cell repertoires in COVID-19 (dated by TCRdb to about 2020). The library was obtained by the immunoSEQ multiplex PCR assay. TCRdb re-hosts the immuneACCESS table, in-frame sequences only. Its copies lack some clones; in the studies checked, an unresolved V gene accounts for under half of them, and the cause for the rest is not known. The sample table shows about 32,000 clones, and more than 80% are seen once. The ten biggest clones cover roughly 1% of the sample. The source material was peripheral blood. The receptor source for this set is a male donor with active COVID-19.

This chain connects TRBV18 to TRBJ2-5; 10 nucleotides align to TRBD1. J gave up 3 bases and V 6 bases, and 13 bases lay outside the gene matches. CDR3 length: 17 amino acids. Germline V gene sequence: CDR1 KGHSH, CDR2 LQKENI. CDR3 loop: CASSKGQGRSVKETQYF. The CDR3 bases are TGTGCCAGCTCGAAGGGACAGGGGAGATCGGTAAAAGAGACCCAGTACTTC.

The chain has TRBV3-1 (or the pseudogene TRBV3-2) and TRBJ2-3; 7 nucleotides align to TRBD1. V lost 0 bases and J lost 5; bases outside the gene matches: 5. From germline, CDR1 is LGHDT and CDR2 YNNKEL (reference sequence). CDR3 length: 15 amino acids. The CDR3 loop is CASSQDRTGIDTQYF. In DNA, the CDR3 is TGTGCCAGCAGCCAAGATAGGACAGGAATAGATACGCAGTATTTT.

The genes are TRBV23-1 and TRBJ2-4; 7 bases agree with TRBD2. TRBV23-1 is an open reading frame whose function is uncertain. V shed 8 bases and J 3 bases; nucleotides not matched to a gene: 10. The CDR3 runs 15 residues. The CDR3 sequence is CASSERGESKNIQYF. The CDR3 region has the DNA TGCGCCAGCTCAGAACGGGGGGAAAGCAAAAACATTCAGTACTTC.

The CDR3 DNA is TGTGCCAGCAGCTCCTGGACAGGGAATTCACCCCTCCACTTT. It encodes CASSSWTGNSPLHF. This sequence joins TRBV6-2 or TRBV6-3 and TRBJ1-6; the match to TRBD1 covers 8 bases. The germline V gene encodes CDR1 MNHEY and CDR2 SVGEGT. There are 14 residues in the CDR3. The V segment lost 6 bases and the J segment 7 bases; nucleotides outside the gene matches: 5.

The rearrangement links TRBV5-1 to TRBJ1-2, with TRBD1 identical over 10 bases. CDR1 SGHRS and CDR2 YFSETQ come from the germline V gene. The V and J ends lost 2 bases and 3 bases, in that order; junction bases with no gene match: 4. The CDR3 runs 15 residues. This chain's CDR3 is CASSLGDRGHYGYTF. Here the CDR3 DNA reads TGCGCCAGCAGCTTAGGGGACAGGGGACACTATGGCTACACCTTC.

J is TRBJ2-6 and V is TRBV6-6, with a weak D call TRBD1 (6 bases). Germline-derived CDR1 and CDR2 are MNHNY and SVGAGI (reference sequence). V was cut by 5 bases and J by 2 bases, with 10 bases left in between. The CDR3 is made up of 15 amino acids. The CDR3 is CASSLSGAGANVLTF. The CDR3 coding sequence is TGTGCCAGCAGTCTGTCAGGGGCTGGGGCCAACGTCCTGACTTTC.

This chain connects TRBV7-9 to TRBJ1-1; 9 bases fit TRBD1. Germline values: CDR1 SEHNR, CDR2 FQNEAQ (reference sequence). Unmatched junction bases numbered 11, after V lost 7 bases and J lost 5 bases. The CDR3 consists of 15 residues. CDR3 coding DNA: TGTGCCAGCACCCTAACGGGACAGGGTGGTACTGAAGCTTTCTTT. Translated, it gives CASTLTGQGGTEAFF.

V gene TRBV19 combines with J gene TRBJ1-5; the D is unclear. The germline gives CDR1 LNHDA, CDR2 SQIVND (reference sequence). This CDR3 contains 18 residues. The V gene lost 4 bases and the J gene lost 3 bases, with 22 bases spanning the gap. CDR3 in amino acids: CASSTPRYSVSNNQPQHF. As DNA, the CDR3 is TGTGCCAGTAGTACCCCCCGGTATTCAGTTAGCAACAATCAGCCCCAGCATTTT.

The CDR3 DNA sequence: TGTGCCAGCAGCTCGGGGGGGGTAGGACGGACGAACACTGAAGCTTTCTTT. Amino acid sequence: CASSSGGVGRTNTEAFF. This chain joins TRBV11-2 and TRBJ1-1; perhaps TRBD1 as D (5 bases). Germline loops: CDR1 SGHAT, CDR2 FQNNGV. The CDR3 covers 17 residues. V shed 4 bases and J shed 1 base, with 19 bases lying between them. The variable domain in full, with the rest retrieved from reference TRBV11-2 and TRBJ1-1, is EAGVAQSPRYKIIEKRQSVAFWCNPISGHATLYWYQQILGQGPKLLIQFQNNGVVDDSQLPKDRFSAERLKGVDSTLKIQPAKLEDSAVYLCASSSGGVGRTNTEAFFGQGTRLTVV.

This clone was seen a single time. CDR3: CASSPPSQRETQYF. The CDR3 coding sequence is TGTGCCAGCTCACCACCGAGTCAGAGGGAGACCCAGTACTTC. This rearrangement joins TRBV18 to TRBJ2-5; no definite D call. The CDR3 has 14 residues. Trimming shortened V by 0 bases and J by 5 bases, and 10 bases separated the two germline ends. Germline V gene data show CDR1 as KGHSH and CDR2 as LQKENI.